This T cell receptor (beta chain) was documented in a study of T cell repertoires in aging, cancer and after chemotherapy. TCR beta rearrangements were amplified from peripheral blood genomic DNA. TRB rearrangements spanning V, D and J were amplified using mixed TRB-A/B primers. TCRdb processed the multiplex PCR reads anew with MiXCR; each CDR3 protein has one entry. The data hold some 390 distinct CDR3 sequences, with 15% to 20% observed a single time. The V and J ends lost 2 bases and 5 bases, in that order; junction bases with no gene match: 8. The CDR3 runs to 16 residues. The germline gives CDR1 WSHSY, CDR2 SAAADI.

The sample consisted of blood. This clonotype was obtained from a human donor with a solid tumor. The chain combines TRBV10-2 with TRBJ2-2, with TRBD2 matching 7 bases. The CDR3 region has the DNA TGCGCCAGCAGTGAGGATTGGGGGGGAGGGACCGGGGAGCTGTTTTTT. Translating gives CASSEDWGGGTGELFF.